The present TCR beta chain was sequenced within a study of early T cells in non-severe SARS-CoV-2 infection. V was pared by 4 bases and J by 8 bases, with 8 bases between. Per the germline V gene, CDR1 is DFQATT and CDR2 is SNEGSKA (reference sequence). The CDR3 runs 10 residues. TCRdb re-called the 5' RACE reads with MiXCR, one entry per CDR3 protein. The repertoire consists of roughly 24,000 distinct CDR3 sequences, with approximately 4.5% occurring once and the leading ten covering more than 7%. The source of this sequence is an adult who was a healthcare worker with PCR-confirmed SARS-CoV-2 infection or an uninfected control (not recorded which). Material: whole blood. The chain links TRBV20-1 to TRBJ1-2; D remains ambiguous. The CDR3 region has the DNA TGCAGTGCTAACAACGGGGGCTACACCTTC. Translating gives CSANNGGYTF.